This T cell receptor beta chain was sequenced for a study of response to subunit inactivated influenza vaccine. Whole-study findings and limits: Each seasonal flu vaccination may recruit only limited new T cells, authors suggested.

The germline gives CDR1 MDHEN, CDR2 SYDVKM. The V gene end was trimmed by 6 bases and the J gene end by 7 bases; junction bases not matched to a gene: 14. The CDR3 contains 16 residues. This clonotype has more than one count but fewer than ten. Its antigen remains unidentified. A single record per CDR3 protein comes from TCRdb applying MiXCR to the RT-PCR reads. The sample yields about 650,000 distinct CDR3 sequences, approximately 14% seen once. The chain couples TRBV28 to TRBJ2-3, with 9 bases that match TRBD2. This specimen was PBMCs from blood, taken 14 days before vaccination. The sequence was collected from a man aged 45 to 65 who received an inactivated influenza vaccine. CDR3 sequence reads: CASRTSGGGAGNTQYF. The CDR3 region has the DNA TGTGCCAGCAGAACATCTGGCGGGGGGGCCGGTAATACGCAGTATTTT.